The 27 T cell receptor beta chains given below trace back to one sample, sequenced in a study of CD8 T cells in Susac syndrome. cDNA came from approximately 0.5 to 1 ug RNA primed by random hexamers. TCRdb reprocessed the immunoSEQ multiplex PCR reads with MiXCR, giving one entry per CDR3 protein. The data show 130,000 or so distinct CDR3 sequences, with around 94% seen just once and about 0.29% held by the top ten. Specimen: CD8+ T cells from PBMCs. Receptor source: a human donor with Susac syndrome.

This clonotype was picked up a small number of times. The chain couples TRBV5-5 to TRBJ1-1; D ambiguous. CDR1 SGHKS and CDR2 YYEKEE come from the germline V gene (reference sequence). V lost 0 bases to trimming and J lost 8 bases, with 11 bases between them. CDR3 length: 13 amino acids. Here the CDR3 reads CASSLGWRSEAFF. The CDR3 DNA sequence: TGTGCCAGCAGCTTGGGGTGGCGATCGGAAGCTTTCTTT.

This sequence joins TRBV7-9 and TRBJ1-2; weak D call: TRBD1 (5 bases). The CDR3 is 15 amino acids. CDR1 is SEHNR, CDR2 FQNEAQ, per germline (reference sequence). V dropped 7 bases and J dropped 0 bases, with 15 bases sitting between them. CDR3 region: CASTPVGVPNYGYTF. DNA of the CDR3: TGTGCCAGCACCCCAGTGGGGGTGCCTAACTATGGCTACACCTTC.

The J gene is TRBJ1-2, the V gene TRBV29-1, with 10 bases lining up with TRBD1. The J segment lost 8 bases and the V segment lost 7 bases, leaving 4 bases of the junction unmatched. Germline V gene lookup returns CDR1 SQVTM and CDR2 ANQGSEA. The CDR3 runs 11 residues. The CDR3 DNA is TGCAGCGCTCCGACAGGGGGCGGCTACACCTTC. It is translated as CSAPTGGGYTF.

The V gene is TRBV7-9, the J gene TRBJ2-3; 7 bases align to TRBD2. The length of the CDR3 is 17 residues. The V and J ends lost 5 bases and 0 bases, in that order; junction bases with no gene match: 11. Germline V lookup: CDR1 SEHNR, CDR2 FQNEAQ (reference sequence). CDR3: CASSHRLAGASTDTQYF. DNA of the CDR3: TGTGCCAGCAGCCACAGGTTGGCGGGAGCTAGCACAGATACGCAGTATTTT.

This chain's CDR3 is CASSSKGGNTGELFF. The CDR3 DNA reads TGCGCCAGCAGCTCGAAAGGGGGAAACACCGGGGAGCTGTTTTTT. The rearrangement uses TRBV4-1 and TRBJ2-2; maybe TRBD1 (6 bases). CDR1 and CDR2 from the germline V gene are MGHRA and YSYEKL. The CDR3 covers 15 residues. The V end was cut by 5 bases, the J end by 2 bases, with 12 bases between.

The chain is built from TRBV19 and TRBJ2-6; D is uncertain. Germline loops: CDR1 LNHDA, CDR2 SQIVND (reference sequence). There are 17 residues in the CDR3. V shed 1 base and J shed 0 bases, with 10 bases lying between them. The CDR3 nucleotides are TGTGCCAGTAGTATAGTCCTCGAGTCCTCTGGGGCCAACGTCCTGACTTTC. Translation gives CASSIVLESSGANVLTF.

The gene calls are TRBV7-3 and TRBJ2-3; TRBD2 agrees at 8 bases. The length of the CDR3 is 15 residues. With 5 bases clipped from V and 1 base from J, the junction kept 5 bases outside the gene matches. Germline V lookup: CDR1 SGHTA, CDR2 FQGTGA. The CDR3 reads CASSPGLVGTDTQYF. The DNA for the CDR3 is TGTGCCAGCAGCCCGGGACTAGTGGGCACAGATACGCAGTATTTT.

The rearrangement links TRBV5-5 to TRBJ2-7; D not resolved. This CDR3 contains 12 residues. Germline V lookup: CDR1 SGHKS, CDR2 YYEKEE (reference sequence). V was shortened by 4 bases and J by 5 bases, with 10 bases between the two germline ends. CDR3 in DNA: TGTGCCAGCAGCCCGGAGAACGACGAGCAGTACTTC. It is translated as CASSPENDEQYF.

The genes are TRBV13 and TRBJ2-3, with D possibly TRBD2 on 6 matching bases. The V end was cut by 1 base, the J end by 0 bases, with 11 bases between. CDR3 length: 16 amino acids. Germline assignment: CDR1 PRHDT and CDR2 FYEKMQ (reference sequence). The CDR3 DNA follows: TGTGCCAGCAGCTTAGACGGGGGAGGTAGCACAGATACGCAGTATTTT. This sequence encodes CASSLDGGGSTDTQYF.

This chain's CDR3 is CSVAGTKHHNEQFF. CDR3 bases: TGCAGCGTTGCCGGGACCAAGCACCACAATGAGCAGTTCTTC. The chain joins TRBV29-1 to TRBJ2-1; either TRBD1 or TRBD2 may fit D (5 bases each). Germline V gives CDR1 SQVTM, CDR2 ANQGSEA. The CDR3 is 14 residues long. Trimming removed 4 bases at V and 5 bases at J, with 15 bases between.

DNA for the CDR3: TGTGCCACCAGCAAGCACCCGGACAGGGGATCCGCTGGCTACACCTTC. Encoded protein: CATSKHPDRGSAGYTF. The chain has TRBV15 and TRBJ1-2, with 9 bases matching TRBD1. With V trimmed by 4 bases and J by 7 bases, 13 bases remained unmatched. CDR3 size: 16 residues. Germline CDR1 LNHNV, CDR2 YYDKDF (reference sequence).

The rearrangement links TRBV6-6 to TRBJ2-7, with D maybe TRBD2 (5 bases). Looked up from germline, CDR1 is MNHNY and CDR2 is SVGAGI (reference sequence). Trimming cost V 4 bases and J 4 bases, with 11 bases left between them. The CDR3 extends over 13 amino acids. CDR3 in amino acids: CASSFEREYEQYF. CDR3 nucleotide sequence: TGTGCCAGCAGTTTTGAGAGGGAATACGAGCAGTACTTC.

The genes are TRBV5-4 and TRBJ1-1; possible D gene TRBD1, 5 bases. There are 15 residues in the CDR3. Trimming stripped 6 bases from V and 0 bases from J, with 15 bases between. Germline V gene sequence: CDR1 SGHNT, CDR2 YYREEE (reference sequence). CDR3 bases: TGTGCCAGCAACCTAGGGGAACGGGTGAACACTGAAGCTTTCTTT. Translating it yields CASNLGERVNTEAFF.

The V and J genes are TRBV15 and TRBJ1-2; TRBD1 aligns across 8 bases. The CDR3 consists of 16 residues. V lost 0 bases, J lost 7 bases, and 10 bases stayed unmatched. Germline CDR1 and CDR2: LNHNV and YYDKDF (reference sequence). This CDR3 is CATSRDMDQGAFGYTF. The CDR3 region has the DNA TGTGCCACCAGCAGAGATATGGATCAGGGGGCTTTTGGCTACACCTTC.

This chain uses TRBV29-1 with TRBJ2-7; D is unresolved. Germline V gives CDR1 SQVTM, CDR2 ANQGSEA. This CDR3 has 13 amino acids. V gave up 7 bases and J gave up 0 bases, with 13 bases separating them. In nucleotides, the CDR3 is TGCAGCGCCTCGAAGGCGGACTCCTACGAGCAGTACTTC. It encodes CSASKADSYEQYF.

The J gene is TRBJ2-3, the V gene TRBV7-8; 8 nucleotides agree with TRBD1. The CDR3 has 16 residues. CDR1 SGHVS and CDR2 FQNEAQ come from the germline V gene. V was clipped by 5 bases and J by 6 bases; unmatched bases: 13. The CDR3 nucleotides read TGTGCCAGCAGCCTCTCAATAGACAGGGGAGTGGATACGCAGTATTTT. Translated: CASSLSIDRGVDTQYF.

V is TRBV25-1 and J is TRBJ1-5; TRBD1 agrees at 8 bases. Per germline, CDR1 MGHDK and CDR2 SYGVNS. Losses at the gene ends were 4 bases for V and 0 bases for J; bases not matched to a gene: 11. The CDR3 runs 18 residues. The chain's CDR3 is CASSAGGQVTDSNQPQHF. DNA for the CDR3: TGTGCCAGCAGTGCCGGGGGACAGGTTACCGATAGCAATCAGCCCCAGCATTTT.

This clonotype was detected only once. This chain links TRBV13 with TRBJ2-5; TRBD2 aligns across 14 bases. V lost 4 bases, J lost 2 bases, and 9 bases stayed unmatched. This CDR3 spans 18 amino acids. Germline V gives CDR1 PRHDT, CDR2 FYEKMQ (reference sequence). CDR3 bases: TGTGCCAGCAGCTCTTGGACTAGCGGGGGGCCGGCTCAAGAGACCCAGTACTTC. Translated, it gives CASSSWTSGGPAQETQYF.

V usage is TRBV6-5 and J usage is TRBJ1-2; weak D call: TRBD1 (5 bases). V gave up 5 bases and J gave up 8 bases, with 15 bases separating them. This CDR3 region has 13 residues. Germline loops: CDR1 MNHEY, CDR2 SVGAGI. CDR3 residues: CASSSLGLTGYTF. Written as DNA, the CDR3 is TGTGCCAGCAGTAGCCTGGGACTTACCGGCTACACCTTC.

V is TRBV7-2 and J is TRBJ2-3; a weak D match, TRBD2 (5 bases). Germline V gene lookup returns CDR1 SGHTA and CDR2 FQGNSA. The CDR3 is 15 amino acids. V lost 2 bases, J lost 0 bases, and 9 bases lay in between. CDR3 DNA: TGTGCCAGCAGCTTATCGGGGTATAGCACAGATACGCAGTATTTT. It codes for CASSLSGYSTDTQYF.

The genes are TRBV20-1 and TRBJ2-3; TRBD2 is a possible D gene (6 bases). Trimming shortened V by 6 bases and J by 2 bases, and 24 bases separated the two germline ends. Germline-derived CDR1 and CDR2 are DFQATT and SNEGSKA (reference sequence). The length of the CDR3 is 17 residues. Here the CDR3 DNA reads TGCAGTGCAAAGAGCTCTGGCGGGGTTACCGTCACAGATACGCAGTATTTT. It specifies CSAKSSGGVTVTDTQYF.

V and J are TRBV6-1 and TRBJ2-5; 11 bases match TRBD2. The trim removed 5 bases at V and 2 bases at J, leaving 4 bases unmatched. CDR3 length: 15 residues. The V gene's germline CDR1 is MNHNS and CDR2 SASEGT. The CDR3 coding sequence is TGTGCCAGCAGTCAGACTAGCGGGACTCAAGAGACCCAGTACTTC. Amino acids: CASSQTSGTQETQYF.

The J gene is TRBJ1-2, the V gene TRBV29-1; TRBD1 is a possible D gene (5 bases). In germline, CDR1 is SQVTM, CDR2 ANQGSEA. The CDR3 is 13 residues long. Trimming pared 0 bases from V and 4 bases from J, leaving 9 bases between. CDR3 in amino acids: CSVEDLTVYGYTF. The CDR3 nucleotides read TGCAGCGTTGAAGATCTGACAGTCTATGGCTACACCTTC. The full variable domain, completed using reference TRBV29-1 and TRBJ1-2, is SAVISQKPSRDICQRGTSLTIQCQVDSQVTMMFWYRQQPGQSLTLIATANQGSEATYESGFVIDKFPISRPNLTFSTLTVSNMSPEDSSIYLCSVEDLTVYGYTFGSGTRLTVV.

J is TRBJ2-3 and V is TRBV4-1, with a weak D call TRBD2 (6 bases). V lost 3 bases and J lost 2, with 15 bases in between. Germline CDR1 MGHRA, CDR2 YSYEKL. This CDR3 contains 16 residues. Written as DNA, the CDR3 is TGCGCCAGCAGCCAGGCGCCGACTAGGGCCACAGATACGCAGTATTTT. This gives the protein CASSQAPTRATDTQYF.

The rearrangement links TRBV7-2 to TRBJ2-2, with no clear D. Germline CDR1 is SGHTA and CDR2 is FQGNSA. The CDR3 totals 13 residues. V gave up 5 bases and J gave up 6 bases, with 10 bases separating them. As DNA, the CDR3 is TGTGCCAGCAGCCCTCAGAATCCCGGGGAGCTGTTTTTT. Translated: CASSPQNPGELFF.

The chain employs TRBV14 and TRBJ2-7; D possibly matches TRBD1 or TRBD2 (5 bases each). The CDR3 is 14 residues long. Germline loops: CDR1 SGHDN, CDR2 FVKESK. Here the CDR3 DNA reads TGTGCGGGGACGACAGCCCGAGATCCCAGCGAGCAGTACTTC. This sequence encodes CAGTTARDPSEQYF.

The V call is TRBV15, the J call TRBJ2-3; TRBD2 is a possible D gene (5 bases). Trimming took 8 bases from V and 0 from J, leaving 9 bases between them. This CDR3 spans 13 amino acids. CDR1 is LNHNV and CDR2 is YYDKDF in the germline V gene (reference sequence). The CDR3 DNA is TGTGCCACCTGGCCGGGGAGCACAGATACGCAGTATTTT. Its translation is CATWPGSTDTQYF. Full variable domain (rest looked up from reference TRBV15 and TRBJ2-3): DAMVIQNPRYQVTQFGKPVTLSCSQTLNHNVMYWYQQKSSQAPKLLFHYYDKDFNNEADTPDNFQSRRPNTSFCFLDIRSPGLGDTAMYLCATWPGSTDTQYFGPGTRLTVL.